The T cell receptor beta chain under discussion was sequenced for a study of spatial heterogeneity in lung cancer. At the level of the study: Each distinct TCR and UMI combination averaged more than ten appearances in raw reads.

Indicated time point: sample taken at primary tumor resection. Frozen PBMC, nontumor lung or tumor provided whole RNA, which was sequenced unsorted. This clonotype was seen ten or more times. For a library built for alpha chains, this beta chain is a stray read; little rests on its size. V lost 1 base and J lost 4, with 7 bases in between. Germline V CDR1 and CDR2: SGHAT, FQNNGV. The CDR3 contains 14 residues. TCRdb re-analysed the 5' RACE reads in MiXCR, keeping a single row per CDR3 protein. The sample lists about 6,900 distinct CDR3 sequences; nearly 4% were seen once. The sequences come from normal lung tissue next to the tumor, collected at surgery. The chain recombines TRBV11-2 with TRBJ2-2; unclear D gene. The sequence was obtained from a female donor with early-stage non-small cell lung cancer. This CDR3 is CASSLAQITGELFF. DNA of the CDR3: TGTGCCAGCAGCTTAGCCCAGATCACCGGGGAGCTGTTTTTT.